This TCR beta chain comes out of a study of OX40 agonist ivuxolimab in advanced cancers. Turning to the overall study: Ivuxolimab, which targeted the costimulatory receptor OX40 (CD134), was an agonistic, fully human IgG2 monoclonal antibody. Intravenous ivuxolimab was administered to patients every 2 weeks at six dose levels: 0.01, 0.1, 0.3, 1.5, 3 and 10 mg/kg. Among the approximately 50 dose-escalation patients, about 19 had hepatocellular carcinoma, roughly 15 melanoma, 9 renal cell carcinoma and 9 head and neck cancer. In the dose-escalation cohort, approximately 82% of patients were male, and the mean age was 60 years with a range of roughly 20 to 80. Patients were allowed to have had prior anti-PD-1, anti-PD-L1 or anti-CTLA-4 therapy, and around 40% of the dose-escalation patients had previously received checkpoint inhibitors. Three dose-escalation patients achieved partial responses, one with hepatocellular carcinoma and two with cutaneous melanoma. The point of sequencing TCRbeta in the periphery was to test whether ivuxolimab changed TCR sequence diversity and drove clonal T-cell expansion. The monotherapy dose-escalation portion (N ≈ 52 patients) of the phase I ivuxolimab trial is reported in the paper.

Trimming removed 3 bases from V and 4 bases from J, leaving 8 bases between the germline ends. CDR1 SEHNR and CDR2 FQNEAQ were looked up in the germline V gene (reference sequence). From cysteine to phenylalanine, the CDR3 is 13 amino acids long. Solely the CDR3 DNA is kept, with 39 bases framed from the first base. The full study reports these points: After ivuxolimab, expanded clones were on average more numerous among CD8+ T cells than among CD4+ T cells. The antigen specificity of the clonally expanded peripheral T cells was not determined. Low levels of normalized T-cell clonal expansion were also seen in some patients who did not respond. In the 0.1-3.0 mg/kg groups, partial responders were among the patients with the lowest normalized peripheral clonal expansion, particularly in CD8+ T cells. At doses of 0.1 to 3.0 mg/kg, clonal expansion of both CD4+ and CD8+ T cells in blood was seen between baseline and week 6.

To note about this clone: Its antigen is unknown. Per-nucleotide qualities are absent, and no much larger clonotype sits a single base away.

Genomic DNA was extracted from sorted cells for sequencing of the TCRbeta CDR3 region. TCRbeta CDR3 regions were sequenced using the immunoSEQ Assay. The immuneACCESS repertoire file appears here via TCRdb, limited to in-frame rearrangements. These files lack a portion of the clones; in checked studies, under half of the deficit traces to unresolved V genes, and the cause of the others is not known. The sample profile shows approximately 58,000 clones; 70% to 90% of them were found once. The top ten constitute about 4.5% of the sample. Patients with autoimmune disease history or receiving systemic immunosuppression were excluded from the trial. Peripheral blood for TCR sequencing was collected from all dose cohorts at baseline, on cycle 4 day 1, and on cycle 7 day 1. Samples were obtained from an open-label, multicenter, first-in-human phase I dose-escalation trial of ivuxolimab. Adults with locally advanced or metastatic melanoma, renal cell carcinoma, hepatocellular carcinoma or head and neck squamous cell carcinoma were enrolled in the trial. CD4+ and CD8+ T cells were sorted separately from peripheral blood before TCR sequencing.

The specimen comprised CD4+ or CD8+ T cells sorted from blood, sampled in a trial of the OX40 agonist ivuxolimab. The TCR comes from an adult with an advanced solid tumor such as melanoma, head and neck, liver or kidney cancer. The chain couples TRBV7-9 to TRBJ2-3; the D gene cannot be named for sure. The CDR3 loop reads CASSFGPADTQYF. The DNA sequence is as follows: TGTGCCAGCAGCTTTGGGCCTGCAGATACGCAGTATTTT.